The 10 T cell receptor beta chains reported below all come from one sample, sequenced in a study of response to subunit inactivated influenza vaccine. In TCRdb, the RT-PCR reads were re-called with MiXCR into one record per CDR3 protein. The table includes hundreds of thousands of distinct CDR3 sequences, 6% to 9% detected once. This sample comprised PBMCs from blood, obtained less than 30 months after vaccination. The receptors derive from a man between 50 and 70 years old who received an inactivated influenza vaccine.

This clonotype was seen a handful of times. This sequence joins TRBV28 and TRBJ2-7, with a possible D match to TRBD1 (6 bases). Germline CDR1 is MDHEN and CDR2 is SYDVKM. Trimming left V 5 bases short and J 3 bases short, with 17 bases between. This CDR3 has 15 residues. CDR3 coding DNA: TGTGCCAGCAGTGCTGACAGGTCAAGGGGCTACGAGCAGTACTTC. Amino acids: CASSADRSRGYEQYF.

This clonotype was recorded a few times. This chain links TRBV18 with TRBJ2-3, with D perhaps assigned TRBD1 or TRBD2 (5 bases each). Between the trimmed V and J ends, which lost 6 bases and 6 bases, there was a span of 16 bases. This CDR3 region has 14 residues. Germline-derived CDR1 and CDR2 are KGHSH and LQKENI. CDR3 protein: CASSHTRGGDTQYF. Here the CDR3 DNA reads TGTGCCAGCTCCCACACGAGGGGCGGGGATACGCAGTATTTT.

This clonotype was seen repeatedly, ten times or more. The V call is TRBV4-2, the J call TRBJ2-2; D possibly uses TRBD1 or TRBD2 (6 bases each). V dropped 8 bases and J dropped 5 bases, with 18 bases sitting between them. CDR1 and CDR2 from the germline V gene are LGHNA and YNFKEQ. CDR3 length equals 15 residues. As DNA, the CDR3 is TGTGCCAGCGGTACGGGGGCACCTAGAACCGGGGAGCTGTTTTTT. This translates into CASGTGAPRTGELFF.

This clonotype has at least ten counts. The rearrangement links TRBV7-9 to TRBJ1-1; D gene uncertain. Germline CDR1 is SEHNR and CDR2 is FQNEAQ (reference sequence). The CDR3 sequence is 13 residues long. Between the trimmed V and J ends, which lost 4 bases and 2 bases, there was a span of 8 bases. The CDR3 reads CASSSPLNTEAFF. In nucleotides, the CDR3 is TGTGCCAGCAGCTCTCCCTTAAACACTGAAGCTTTCTTT. Drawing the rest from reference TRBV7-9 and TRBJ1-1, the complete variable domain is DTGVSQNPRHKITKRGQNVTFRCDPISEHNRLYWYRQTLGQGPEFLTYFQNEAQLEKSRLLSDRFSAERPKGSFSTLEIQRTEQGDSAMYLCASSSPLNTEAFFGQGTRLTVV.

This clonotype was counted a few times. V is TRBV7-9 and J is TRBJ1-1, with D possibly TRBD1 on 5 matching bases. V gave up 1 base and J gave up 4 bases, with 10 bases separating them. Germline CDR1 and CDR2: SEHNR and FQNEAQ (reference sequence). This CDR3 has 14 residues. For the CDR3, the DNA is TGTGCCAGCAGCTTAGAATTGGGGGTCACTGAAGCTTTCTTT. Amino acids: CASSLELGVTEAFF.

There are a few counts of this clonotype. The CDR3, as DNA: TGCAGTGCTATCCAAGGGTGGACCAAAAACATTCAGTACTTC. It yields the protein CSAIQGWTKNIQYF. The V gene is TRBV20-1, the J gene TRBJ2-4; D is unresolved. Germline CDR1 reads DFQATT; CDR2 reads SNEGSKA (reference sequence). V dropped 4 bases and J dropped 2 bases, with 12 bases sitting between them. The CDR3 is made up of 14 amino acids.

This clonotype has just a few counts. CDR3 sequence reads: CSVPDRGRNTIYF. DNA of the CDR3: TGCAGTGTCCCGGACAGGGGGCGCAACACCATATATTTT. The chain joins TRBV20-1 to TRBJ1-3, with 11 bases lining up with TRBD1. V shed 7 bases and J 7 bases; nucleotides not matched to a gene: 6. Germline assignment: CDR1 DFQATT and CDR2 SNEGSKA (reference sequence). The CDR3 runs to 13 residues.

This clonotype has a handful of counts. The rearrangement uses TRBV20-1 and TRBJ1-3; D is unresolved. Trimming stripped 3 bases from V and 2 bases from J, with 11 bases between. The CDR3 is 14 residues long. Germline V gene sequence: CDR1 DFQATT, CDR2 SNEGSKA (reference sequence). The CDR3 region is CSASVAGAGNTIYF. In DNA form, the CDR3 reads TGCAGTGCTAGTGTGGCAGGTGCTGGAAACACCATATATTTT.

The chain joins TRBV10-2 to TRBJ1-4; tentatively, D is TRBD1 (5 bases). The germline CDR1 and CDR2 sequences are WSHSY and SAAADI. The V and J ends lost 3 bases and 5 bases respectively, with 16 bases between them. The length of the CDR3 is 16 residues. The CDR3 nucleotides are TGCGCCAGCAGTGACCTCGGGACGCAGGACAATGAAAAACTGTTTTTT. Amino acids: CASSDLGTQDNEKLFF.

The table lists this clonotype with a few counts. The chain uses TRBV20-1 and TRBJ2-2, with D hard to call. There are 16 residues in the CDR3. Trimming shortened V by 0 bases and J by 1 base, and 12 bases separated the two germline ends. Germline V CDR1 and CDR2: DFQATT, SNEGSKA (reference sequence). CDR3 nucleotide sequence: TGCAGTGCTAGAGATCCACAGAAGTTGAACACCGGGGAGCTGTTTTTT. Translation gives CSARDPQKLNTGELFF.